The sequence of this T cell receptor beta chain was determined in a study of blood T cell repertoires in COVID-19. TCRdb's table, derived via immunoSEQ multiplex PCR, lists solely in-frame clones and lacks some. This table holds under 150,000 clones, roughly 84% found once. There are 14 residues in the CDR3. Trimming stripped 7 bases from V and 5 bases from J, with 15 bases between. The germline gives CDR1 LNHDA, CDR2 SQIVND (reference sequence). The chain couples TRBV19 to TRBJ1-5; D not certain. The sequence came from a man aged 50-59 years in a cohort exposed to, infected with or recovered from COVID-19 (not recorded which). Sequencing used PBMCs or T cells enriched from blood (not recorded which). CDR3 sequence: CASTPDGVHQPQHF. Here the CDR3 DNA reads TGTGCCAGTACCCCGGACGGGGTTCATCAGCCCCAGCATTTT.